The 7 T cell receptor beta chains presented below share a single source sample, sequenced in a study of monozygotic twins with inflammatory bowel disease. TCRdb re-analyzed the 5' RACE reads; it lists each CDR3 protein once, without DNA. Here the sample table reports fewer than 400,000 distinct CDR3 sequences. Sequencing was carried out using blood. These receptors all stem from a human donor with ulcerative colitis or Crohn's disease, or a healthy co-twin of an affected twin (not recorded which).

This chain links TRBV30 with TRBJ1-2; without DNA, the TCRdb call of TRBD1 cannot be checked. The germline gives CDR1 GTSNPN, CDR2 SVGIG (reference sequence). This CDR3 has 17 amino acids. The CDR3 spells CAWSANRGTVSRYGYTF. The complete variable domain, with remaining parts taken from reference TRBV30 and TRBJ1-2, reads SQTIHQWPATLVQPVGSPLSLECTVEGTSNPNLYWYRQAAGRGLQLLFYSVGIGQISSEVPQNLSASRPQDRQFILSSKKLLLSDSGFYLCAWSANRGTVSRYGYTFGSGTRLTVV.

The chain uses TRBV19 and TRBJ2-7. CDR1 is LNHDA and CDR2 is SQIVND in the germline V gene (reference sequence). This CDR3 has 12 residues. CDR3 loop: CASRDYLYEQYF.

The chain joins TRBV11-3 to TRBJ2-2; TCRdb designates TRBD2, a call that cannot be tested without DNA. CDR1 is SGHNT and CDR2 is YENEEA in the germline V gene. The CDR3 extends over 15 amino acids. CDR3 protein: CASSYRGGHAGELFF.

The chain recombines TRBV20-1 with TRBJ1-6. The length of the CDR3 is 15 residues. The germline gives CDR1 DFQATT, CDR2 SNEGSKA (reference sequence). CDR3: CSAGVKSSYNSPLHF.

The chain links TRBV11-2 to TRBJ1-4; TCRdb proposes TRBD1, but this gene call is untestable without DNA. Germline lookup yields CDR1 SGHAT and CDR2 FQNNGV. This CDR3 has 14 amino acids. The CDR3 sequence: CAISSRVTNEKLFF.

The CDR3 is CASSEPGRGGDTQYF. This sequence joins TRBV10-1 and TRBJ2-3; the D gene TCRdb calls, TRBD1, cannot be checked with no DNA. CDR1 WNHNN and CDR2 SYGVQD come from the germline V gene (reference sequence). There are 15 residues in the CDR3.

The V and J genes are TRBV7-9 and TRBJ1-2. Per germline, CDR1 SEHNR and CDR2 FQNEAQ (reference sequence). The CDR3 length is 14 residues. The CDR3: CASSPLGSLEGYTF.